The 22 T cell receptor beta chains given below trace back to one sample, sequenced in a study of tumor and adjacent non-tumor tissue in lung cancer. TCRbeta libraries were built with three rounds of nested PCR, modified from ARM-PCR. TCRdb passed the multiplex PCR reads through MiXCR, listing each CDR3 protein once. The data hold over 60,000 distinct CDR3 sequences, with around three quarters observed a single time. RNA was extracted from bulk tissue without any cell sorting. The specimen was lung tumor tissue. The receptors come from a man aged 60-69 years with non-small cell lung cancer.

Comment on this clonotype: A much larger clone lies a single base off, so this may be a read error. The CDR3 DNA is TGTGCCGGCAGCCTGGGACAGGGGGTCCGAGAGCAGTACTTC. Protein product: CAGSLGQGVREQYF. This rearrangement joins TRBV6-1 to TRBJ2-7; 11 bases align to TRBD1. Germline CDR1 is MNHNS and CDR2 is SASEGT. This CDR3 contains 14 residues.

As to this clonotype: Germline and junction disagree at one end, which may indicate a read error. The V and J genes are TRBV6-5 and TRBJ1-1; D ambiguous. Looked up from germline, CDR1 is MNHEY and CDR2 is SVGAGI. This CDR3 is built from 13 residues. CDR3 residues: CASTHSEGTVAFF. The CDR3 DNA reads as TGTGCCAGCACCCATTCGGAAGGTACTGTAGCTTTCTTT.

As concerns this clonotype: The germline gene is not matched at one end of the junction; a read error may be the cause. The rearrangement uses TRBV20-1 and TRBJ1-6; D is undetermined. The CDR3 totals 14 residues. Germline values: CDR1 DFQATT, CDR2 SNEGSKA (reference sequence). Here the CDR3 reads CSASIGSYNSTLHF. CDR3 bases: TGTAGTGCTAGTATTGGGTCCTATAATTCAACCCTCCACTTT.

Concerning this clonotype itself: The missing conserved phenylalanine or tryptophan at the end of this CDR3 makes a read error likely. This chain connects TRBV7-9 to TRBJ2-7; no clear D. V lost 1 base and J lost 5, with 9 bases in between. The CDR3 consists of 13 residues. Germline CDR1 SEHNR, CDR2 FQNEAQ (reference sequence). The CDR3 spells CASSLGNSDEQYS. CDR3 nucleotides: TGTGCCAGCAGCTTAGGTAACAGTGACGAGCAGTACTCC.

Of note for this clonotype: The conserved closing phenylalanine or tryptophan is absent in this CDR3, likely reflecting a read error. The limits of the CDR3 on the DNA are not certain, so only TCRdb's listed CDR3 is given. The chain carries TRBV2 and TRBJ2-2; the D call TRBD1 from the table was never checked on the DNA. The CDR3 is 13 amino acids long, termini counted. Germline-derived CDR1 and CDR2 are SNHLY and FYNNEI. This chain's CDR3 is CASSGQGRGELFV.

As to this clonotype: One end of the junction does not line up with germline, which may come from a read error. The chain combines TRBV20-1 with TRBJ2-7; TRBD2 matches 13 bases. Germline CDR1 and CDR2: DFQATT and SNEGSKA (reference sequence). The CDR3 consists of 15 residues. CDR3 loop: CNARKRLAGGQEQYF. The CDR3 bases are TGCAATGCTAGAAAAAGACTAGCGGGAGGACAAGAGCAGTACTTC.

The V and J genes are TRBV11-1 and TRBJ2-1; D gene uncertain. This CDR3 spans 13 amino acids. Trimming cost V 5 bases and J 8 bases, with 13 bases left between them. Looked up from germline, CDR1 is SGHAT and CDR2 is FQDESV (reference sequence). CDR3 nucleotide sequence: TGTGCCAGCAGCGAAGGTTACGGTGATGAGCAGTTCTTC. Its translation is CASSEGYGDEQFF.

Comments on this clonotype: Just one base apart from a much larger clone, this may be a read error. This sequence joins TRBV20-1 and TRBJ2-2; 8 positions match TRBD2. The CDR3 spans 13 residues. Germline CDR1 is DFQATT and CDR2 is SNEGSKA (reference sequence). V shed 7 bases, J shed 9 bases, and the junction held 10 bases outside the gene matches. CDR3 nucleotides: TGCAGTGATAGGGGACTAGAATCCAGGGAGCTGTTTTTT. Translated: CSDRGLESRELFF.

Points on this clonotype: Sequence at one end of the junction differs from germline and may be a read error. V usage is TRBV7-9 and J usage is TRBJ2-1, with D perhaps assigned TRBD1 or TRBD2 (6 bases each). This CDR3 spans 14 amino acids. Germline CDR1 is SEHNR and CDR2 is FQNEAQ (reference sequence). CDR3 sequence reads: CTSSRDTGGSEQFF. The CDR3 DNA reads TGTACCAGTTCTCGGGACACCGGGGGAAGTGAGCAGTTCTTC.

At least ten counts were recorded for this clonotype. The chain uses TRBV29-1 and TRBJ2-3; D ambiguous. V gave up 5 bases and J gave up 1 base, with 13 bases separating them. This CDR3 comprises 14 residues. CDR1 is SQVTM and CDR2 is ANQGSEA in the germline V gene. The CDR3 here is CSVMVIHRTDTQYF. The CDR3 DNA reads TGCAGCGTTATGGTAATCCATCGCACAGATACGCAGTATTTT.

The V call is TRBV20-1, the J call TRBJ2-1, with D uncertain. Germline V gene data show CDR1 as DFQATT and CDR2 as SNEGSKA (reference sequence). The CDR3 is 12 residues long. Trimming cost V 2 bases and J 10 bases, with 12 bases left between them. The CDR3 region has the DNA TGCAGTGCTAGAAGGGTCACAAGCGAGCAGTTCTTC. This gives the protein CSARRVTSEQFF.

Note on this clonotype: Compared with germline, one end of the junction differs, possibly owing to a read error. This chain joins TRBV20-1 and TRBJ2-7; TRBD1 is a possible D gene (6 bases). CDR3 size: 12 residues. Per germline, CDR1 DFQATT and CDR2 SNEGSKA (reference sequence). CDR3 loop: CSARDRPGEQYF. The CDR3 DNA follows: TGCAGTGCTAGGGACAGACCCGGCGAGCAATACTTC.

This chain joins TRBV6-5 and TRBJ1-2; D not certain. Germline V gene data show CDR1 as MNHEY and CDR2 as SVGAGI. V lost 2 bases to trimming and J lost 12 bases, with 22 bases between them. This CDR3 has 15 amino acids. This CDR3 reads CASSYTSAALRDHTF. The CDR3 DNA is TGTGCCAGCAGTTACACCTCGGCCGCGCTGCGAGACCACACCTTC.

The chain joins TRBV5-4 to TRBJ1-5; D unresolved. CDR1 is SGHNT, CDR2 YYREEE, per germline (reference sequence). The CDR3 runs to 13 residues. Trimming left V 7 bases short and J 1 base short, with 9 bases between. CDR3 DNA: TGTGCCAGCTGCCTAGAAAGCAATCAGCCCCAGCATTTT. It encodes CASCLESNQPQHF. Drawing the rest from reference TRBV5-4 and TRBJ1-5, the complete variable domain is ETGVTQSPTHLIKTRGQQVTLRCSSQSGHNTVSWYQQALGQGPQFIFQYYREEENGRGNFPPRFSGLQFPNYSSELNVNALELDDSALYLCASCLESNQPQHFGDGTRLSIL.

As to this clonotype: The conserved phenylalanine or tryptophan is not found at the CDR3 terminus, so this likely reflects a read error. The rearrangement joins TRBV29-1 to TRBJ2-7, with 7 bases aligning to TRBD1. The CDR3 totals 14 residues. V was pared by 5 bases and J by 4 bases, with 11 bases of the junction left unmatched. Germline-derived CDR1 and CDR2 are SQVTM and ANQGSEA. CDR3 sequence (DNA): TGCAGCGTTACGGGACAGCAGCGCAAGTACGAGCAGTACTAC. Amino acids: CSVTGQQRKYEQYY.

V and J are TRBV11-1 and TRBJ2-1, with 9 nucleotides matching TRBD2. Germline trimming cut 8 bases from V and 0 bases from J; bases unmatched to any gene: 8. CDR1 is SGHAT, CDR2 FQDESV, per germline (reference sequence). The length of the CDR3 is 16 residues. The chain's CDR3 is CASGPRLAVSYNEQFF. CDR3 DNA sequence: TGTGCCAGCGGCCCTCGACTAGCGGTCTCCTACAATGAGCAGTTCTTC.

With regard to this clonotype: Relative to the germline gene, one junction end is altered; a read error may explain this. V is TRBV11-1 and J is TRBJ2-1; D not resolved. The length of the CDR3 is 15 residues. Germline assignment: CDR1 SGHAT and CDR2 FQDESV (reference sequence). The CDR3 here is CASSFDTYITNEQFF. CDR3 nucleotides: TGTGCCAGCAGCTTCGACACCTATATCACAAATGAGCAATTCTTC.

Worth noting for this clonotype: One end of the junction does not line up with germline, which may come from a read error. The chain uses TRBV6-5 and TRBJ1-2; D is perhaps TRBD1 (6 bases). The CDR3 spans 14 residues. The germline gives CDR1 MNHEY, CDR2 SVGAGI. CDR3 loop: CASSYTIGDNGNTF. In DNA, the CDR3 is TGTGCCAGCAGTTACACGATCGGGGACAATGGCAACACCTTC.

The V gene is TRBV7-9, the J gene TRBJ2-2; D possibly uses TRBD1 or TRBD2 (5 bases each). The CDR3 runs 14 residues. Trimming shortened V by 9 bases and J by 4 bases, and 15 bases separated the two germline ends. Germline loops: CDR1 SEHNR, CDR2 FQNEAQ (reference sequence). The CDR3 DNA follows: TGTGCCAGTAGGCCGGGACGGCCCACCGGGGAGCTGTTTTTT. The encoded protein is CASRPGRPTGELFF.

The count of this clonotype is one. One end of the junction fails to match germline, which may point to a read error. The chain employs TRBV20-1 and TRBJ2-7, with TRBD2 as a possible D gene (6 bases). In germline, CDR1 is DFQATT, CDR2 SNEGSKA (reference sequence). This CDR3 region has 13 residues. The CDR3 DNA sequence: TGCTGTGGCTTAGCGGAGAATTCCTACGAGCAATATTTC. It yields the protein CCGLAENSYEQYF.

Comment on this clonotype: At one end the junction does not follow the germline gene, possibly because of a read error. The chain links TRBV20-1 to TRBJ2-2; 11 nucleotides agree with TRBD2. The CDR3 is 16 residues long. Germline V CDR1 and CDR2: DFQATT, SNEGSKA (reference sequence). The CDR3 protein is CSVTLAGGPEAGELFF. CDR3 DNA sequence: TGCAGTGTTACTTTAGCGGGGGGGCCGGAGGCCGGGGAGCTCTTTTTT.

To note about this clonotype: The junction departs from the called germline gene at one end, perhaps through a read error. The chain joins TRBV5-1 to TRBJ2-7; either TRBD1 or TRBD2 may supply D (5 bases each). There are 18 residues in the CDR3. Germline V gene lookup returns CDR1 SGHRS and CDR2 YFSETQ. This chain's CDR3 is CASTLRAGWDLVPYEQYF. CDR3 sequence (DNA): TGCGCCAGCACCTTGAGGGCCGGTTGGGACCTGGTTCCTTACGAGCAGTACTTT.